A single sample gave rise to the 18 T cell receptor beta chains below, sequenced in a study of T cell changes during pregnancy in multiple sclerosis. Here immunoSEQ multiplex PCR was the method, and the copy in TCRdb shows in-frame clones only, minus some. The sample consists of tens of thousands of clones, around 92% of them appearing once. Sequenced here: peripheral blood, sampled in the third trimester of pregnancy. Receptors originate from a female donor in good health, enrolled as a control in a pregnancy study.

There are a few counts of this clone. The chain uses TRBV4-2 and TRBJ2-1; 7 bases fit TRBD2. CDR1 is LGHNA and CDR2 is YNFKEQ in the germline V gene. V lost 0 bases to trimming and J lost 3 bases; unmatched junction nucleotides: 5. The CDR3 covers 16 residues. In DNA form, the CDR3 reads TGTGCCAGCAGCCAAGATCCGGGGGAGGGCTACAATGAGCAGTTCTTC. Translated, it gives CASSQDPGEGYNEQFF.

A word on this clone: One end of the junction varies from germline; a read error may be responsible. V and J are TRBV15 and TRBJ1-1; D is possibly TRBD1 (5 bases). This CDR3 is built from 10 residues. Germline V gene lookup returns CDR1 LNHNV and CDR2 YYDKDF (reference sequence). The CDR3 nucleotides read TGTGCCACCTTAAAGGACGACAGACATTTT. The encoded protein is CATLKDDRHF.

This clone has only a few counts. The chain recombines TRBV12-5 with TRBJ1-1; D ambiguous. V shed 0 bases and J shed 1 base, with 15 bases lying between them. This CDR3 contains 17 residues. Germline V CDR1 and CDR2: LGHNT, FRNRAP. For the CDR3, the DNA is TGTGCTAGTGGTTTGGTACGATCCGGGATGGAGAACACTGAAGCTTTCTTT. Translation: CASGLVRSGMENTEAFF.

CDR3 region: CASSLGTSGEETQYF. The CDR3 DNA reads TGCGCCAGCAGCTTGGGGACTAGCGGGGAAGAGACCCAGTACTTC. The V call is TRBV5-1, the J call TRBJ2-5; TRBD2 aligns across 12 bases. Germline-derived CDR1 and CDR2 are SGHRS and YFSETQ. The CDR3 sequence is 15 residues long. The trim removed 0 bases at V and 3 bases at J, leaving 0 bases unmatched.

This clone was seen once. The chain has TRBV6-6 and TRBJ2-2; a weak D match, TRBD1 (5 bases). Per the germline V gene, CDR1 is MNHNY and CDR2 is SVGAGI (reference sequence). The CDR3 sequence is 15 residues long. The V end lost 3 bases, the J end lost 7 bases, and 15 bases lay between the germline ends. CDR3 in amino acids: CASSYRAGMNGELFF. The CDR3 region has the DNA TGTGCCAGCAGTTATAGGGCAGGGATGAACGGGGAGCTGTTTTTT.

This clone was seen a single time. The chain recombines TRBV7-7 with TRBJ2-5; D call uncertain. Trimming took off 2 bases at V and 2 bases at J, with 9 bases between the two ends. Germline lookup yields CDR1 SSHAT and CDR2 FNYEAQ (reference sequence). The CDR3 loop spans 14 amino acids. CDR3 bases: TGTGCCAGCAGCTTATGGGCAGGTCAAGAGACCCAGTACTTC. It specifies CASSLWAGQETQYF.

This clone has only a few counts. The chain carries TRBV2 and TRBJ2-7, with TRBD2 matching over 8 bases. The CDR3 runs 12 residues. The trim removed 8 bases at V and 6 bases at J, leaving 6 bases unmatched. Germline V CDR1 and CDR2: SNHLY, FYNNEI. The CDR3 coding sequence is TGTGCCAGCGGGGGGGCGGGAGGCGAGCAGTACTTC. Its protein is CASGGAGGEQYF.

The chain carries TRBV28 and TRBJ1-5; TRBD1 agrees at 8 bases. The CDR3 loop spans 16 amino acids. V shed 5 bases and J 2 bases; nucleotides not matched to a gene: 8. Germline CDR1 and CDR2: MDHEN and SYDVKM. The CDR3 DNA sequence: TGTGCCAGCAGTGGGCCAGGGGGCTCGGGCAATCAGCCCCAGCATTTT. Encoded protein: CASSGPGGSGNQPQHF.

The V call is TRBV6-4, the J call TRBJ1-4; D not certain. This CDR3 contains 15 residues. Trimming took 0 bases from V and 8 from J, leaving 13 bases between them. CDR1 is MRHNA, CDR2 SNTAGT, per germline. The DNA of the CDR3 is TGTGCCAGCAGTGACTCTGTGGGCCCGGGGGAAAAACTGTTTTTT. This sequence encodes CASSDSVGPGEKLFF.

The V and J genes are TRBV11-1 and TRBJ2-3, with a weak D call TRBD2 (6 bases). The CDR3 has 11 amino acids. Germline CDR1 and CDR2: SGHAT and FQDESV (reference sequence). With 9 bases removed from V and 6 bases from J, the gap between germline ends came to 10 bases. CDR3 coding DNA: TGTGCCAGTTATGCGGGGGATACGCAGTATTTT. It encodes CASYAGDTQYF.

This chain connects TRBV11-2 to TRBJ1-2, with 7 bases lining up with TRBD1. This CDR3 comprises 14 residues. J lost 8 bases, V lost 5 bases, and 11 bases had no gene match. Germline V gives CDR1 SGHAT, CDR2 FQNNGV. The CDR3 DNA sequence: TGTGCCAGCAGCCCCACCGGCACAGGGGCCGGCTACACCTTC. Its translation: CASSPTGTGAGYTF. The full variable domain, rest sourced from reference TRBV11-2 and TRBJ1-2, is EAGVAQSPRYKIIEKRQSVAFWCNPISGHATLYWYQQILGQGPKLLIQFQNNGVVDDSQLPKDRFSAERLKGVDSTLKIQPAKLEDSAVYLCASSPTGTGAGYTFGSGTRLTVV.

Comment on this clone: One junction end disagrees with the germline gene, perhaps due to a read error. This chain connects TRBV29-1 to TRBJ2-3, with TRBD2 matching over 11 bases. Germline CDR1 is SQVTM and CDR2 is ANQGSEA. This CDR3 is 15 amino acids long. The CDR3 DNA follows: TGCAGCGTTGAGGCAACTAGCGGGAGCAGAGATACGCAGTATTTT. The encoded protein is CSVEATSGSRDTQYF.

J is TRBJ2-3 and V is TRBV19, with unresolved D. CDR3 length: 14 residues. Germline values: CDR1 LNHDA, CDR2 SQIVND (reference sequence). V was clipped by 3 bases and J by 0 bases, with 7 bases between them. The CDR3 protein is CASSISTSTDTQYF. The DNA for the CDR3 is TGTGCCAGTAGTATCTCTACTAGCACAGATACGCAGTATTTT.

This rearrangement joins TRBV19 to TRBJ1-5, with D tentatively TRBD1 (6 bases). V lost 6 bases, J lost 3 bases, and 9 bases lay in between. Germline V CDR1 and CDR2: LNHDA, SQIVND (reference sequence). The CDR3 has 13 amino acids. The CDR3 loop reads CASRWTDNQPQHF. For the CDR3, the DNA is TGTGCCAGTAGGTGGACAGACAATCAGCCCCAGCATTTT.

The chain joins TRBV6-1 to TRBJ1-2, with a tentative D call TRBD1 (6 bases). Germline assignment: CDR1 MNHNS and CDR2 SASEGT. Trimming stripped 7 bases from V and 7 bases from J, with 16 bases between. This CDR3 is 13 amino acids long. The DNA for the CDR3 is TGTGCCAGCACTCCGGGACACCTGCGTGGCTACACCTTC. This codes for CASTPGHLRGYTF.

CDR3 residues: CASSSYIAGGGEQYF. In nucleotides, the CDR3 is TGTGCCAGCAGCTCTTATATAGCCGGAGGCGGCGAGCAGTACTTC. The V gene is TRBV11-2, the J gene TRBJ2-7, with a possible D match to TRBD2 (5 bases). V was cut by 4 bases and J by 6 bases, with 19 bases left in between. The CDR3 has 15 amino acids. Germline-derived CDR1 and CDR2 are SGHAT and FQNNGV.

The chain has TRBV29-1 and TRBJ2-2, with 10 bases aligning to TRBD1. Germline CDR1 is SQVTM and CDR2 is ANQGSEA. Trimming cost V 6 bases and J 6 bases; bases outside gene matches: 13. This CDR3 has 16 residues. CDR3 in DNA: TGCAGCGTGGCCTTAGTGGGACAGGGGATCCCCGGGGAGCTGTTTTTT. Translation gives CSVALVGQGIPGELFF.

This clone was seen once. V usage is TRBV4-1 and J usage is TRBJ2-5; TRBD2 is a possible D gene (5 bases). Trimming took 0 bases from V and 7 from J, leaving 27 bases between them. Germline assignment: CDR1 MGHRA and CDR2 YSYEKL. This CDR3 is built from 19 residues. CDR3 loop: CASSQEPSTTGKPAMTQYF. The CDR3 DNA reads TGCGCCAGCAGCCAAGAGCCCTCGACGACCGGGAAGCCCGCTATGACCCAGTACTTC.